Presented here are 8 T cell receptor beta chains from one specimen sequenced in a study of cytomegalovirus exposure and HLA in healthy donors (dated by TCRdb to about 2017). Libraries came from the immunoSEQ multiplex PCR assay. The multiplex PCR relied on a mix of 60 forward primers for TCR Vbeta segments and 13 reverse primers for TCR Jbeta segments. TCRdb took over this immuneACCESS table, retaining in-frame rearrangements with V and J assigned. Such tables are incomplete; in checked studies, under half of the missing clones stem from an unresolved V gene, and the remainder is unexplained. Within this sample are about 160,000 clones, with roughly 78% of them counted one time only. Less than 8.5% of the sample is taken by the ten largest. Sequenced input: PBMCs. The receptors derive from a man aged 35-49 years in good health and CMV-seropositive.

Only one count was recorded for this clone. V is TRBV2 and J is TRBJ1-4, with 8 positions matching TRBD1. This CDR3 has 14 residues. Per the germline V gene, CDR1 is SNHLY and CDR2 is FYNNEI. The ends lost 8 bases at V and 5 bases at J; junction bases unmatched: 7. The CDR3 sequence is CASDPTGVNEKLFF. In nucleotides, the CDR3 is TGTGCCAGCGACCCGACAGGGGTAAATGAAAAACTGTTTTTT. Variable domain in full (rest from reference TRBV2 and TRBJ1-4): EPEVTQTPSHQVTQMGQEVILRCVPISNHLYFYWYRQILGQKVEFLVSFYNNEISEKSEIFDDQFSVERPDGSNFTLKIRSTKLEDSAMYFCASDPTGVNEKLFFGSGTQLSVL.

The CDR3 region is CASSLAGGGGGNTIYF. The CDR3 DNA reads as TGTGCCAGCAGCTTGGCCGGTGGCGGGGGTGGAAACACCATATATTTT. V is TRBV5-6 and J is TRBJ1-3; a weak D match, TRBD1 (5 bases). The CDR3 spans 16 residues. Germline V CDR1 and CDR2: SGHDT, YYEEEE. Trimming left V 0 bases short and J 3 bases short, with 13 bases between.

This clone was seen a few times. This chain connects TRBV27 to TRBJ2-7; TRBD1 agrees at 7 bases. With 5 bases clipped from V and 0 bases from J, the junction kept 13 bases outside the gene matches. CDR3 size: 17 residues. Germline CDR1 and CDR2: MNHEY and SMNVEV (reference sequence). The DNA for the CDR3 is TGTGCCAGCAGTCTACAACTGGGACAGAGCAGCTCCTACGAGCAGTACTTC. Protein: CASSLQLGQSSSYEQYF.

The chain links TRBV25-1 to TRBJ2-1; 8 nucleotides line up with TRBD2. Trimming removed 2 bases from V and 8 bases from J; junction bases left unmatched: 14. The length of the CDR3 is 17 residues. Germline-derived CDR1 and CDR2 are MGHDK and SYGVNS. DNA of the CDR3: TGTGCCAGCAGTGAACATGAGGGAGCGGGGGCCGGGTATGAGCAGTTCTTC. Its translation: CASSEHEGAGAGYEQFF.

The rearrangement links TRBV11-2 to TRBJ2-7; maybe TRBD2 (5 bases). Trimming removed 3 bases at V and 1 base at J, with 7 bases between. CDR1 and CDR2 from the germline V gene are SGHAT and FQNNGV. The CDR3 is 13 amino acids. The CDR3 is CASSFSGSYEQYF. The CDR3 bases are TGTGCCAGCAGCTTTTCGGGGTCCTACGAGCAGTACTTC.

The chain couples TRBV18 to TRBJ1-3; no clear D gene. V was clipped by 3 bases and J by 0 bases, with 6 bases between them. The CDR3 has 14 amino acids. Per the germline V gene, CDR1 is KGHSH and CDR2 is LQKENI. CDR3: CASSPSNSGNTIYF. CDR3 coding DNA: TGTGCCAGCTCACCCTCTAACTCTGGAAACACCATATATTTT.

The CDR3: CASSLAGAGDFSPLHF. The CDR3 coding sequence is TGTGCCAGCAGCTTAGCGGGGGCAGGGGATTTTTCACCCCTCCACTTT. The rearrangement joins TRBV11-1 to TRBJ1-6, with D maybe TRBD1 (6 bases). There are 16 residues in the CDR3. Germline lookup yields CDR1 SGHAT and CDR2 FQDESV (reference sequence). The ends were cut back, 0 bases at V and 9 bases at J, with 15 bases in the middle.

The V and J genes are TRBV7-2 and TRBJ1-2, with 8 bases lining up with TRBD1. Germline V gene sequence: CDR1 SGHTA, CDR2 FQGNSA. Trimming took 1 base from V and 7 from J; bases not matched to a gene: 5. This CDR3 has 14 amino acids. The chain's CDR3 is CASSLGQGLRGYTF. CDR3 in DNA: TGTGCCAGCAGCTTAGGACAGGGGCTGCGTGGCTACACCTTC.